This T cell receptor (beta chain) was identified during a study of T cells in women clearing cervical HPV infection. Repertoires were generated with immunoSEQ multiplex PCR, while TCRdb's copy carries only in-frame clones and drops some. The sample totals 25,000 to 35,000 clones. This CDR3 has 13 residues. V lost 0 bases and J lost 7; bases outside the gene matches: 4. Per germline, CDR1 DFQATT and CDR2 SNEGSKA (reference sequence). A word on this clone: Sequencing ends 3 residues short of the CDR3 end; the germline J gene provides the rest.

The source is a woman between 18 and 70 years old with a cervical HPV16 infection that either progressed to CIN3+ or cleared (not recorded which). The sample was blood buffy coat. The chain uses TRBV20-1 and TRBJ1-2; the match to TRBD1 covers 8 bases. Partial CDR3 DNA: TGCAGTGCTAGAGATGGGACAGGCGGTGGC. Encoded protein: CSARDGTGGG. Given in full, the CDR3 is CSARDGTGGGYTF.